These T cell receptor beta chains were read from a single sample in a study of cytomegalovirus exposure and HLA in healthy donors. The repertoire was sequenced with immunoSEQ multiplex PCR; TCRdb's copy has only in-frame clones and lacks some. This table holds 100,000 to 150,000 clones, about four fifths found once. Sequenced input: PBMCs. These receptor sequences come from a female donor in good health and CMV-seropositive. Each CDR3 is given with its conserved first and last residue. The D gene is left open where the match is weak. Where a row states a size, it is once, few, many or the class of an expanded clone; other rows omit it.

v_call	j_call	clone_size	d_call	cdr3_nt	cdr3_aa
TRBV6-6	TRBJ1-5	once	.	TGTGCCAGCAGTTACTCGAATCCAGGGTTAAATCAGCCCCAGCATTTT	CASSYSNPGLNQPQHF
TRBV5-1	TRBJ1-5	once	.	TGCGCCAGCAGCTTGGTAGGGGATAGCAATCAGCCCCAGCATTTT	CASSLVGDSNQPQHF
TRBV2	TRBJ2-1	.	TRBD2	TGTGCCAGCAGTGACCCTAGCGGGGTGAATGAGCAGTTCTTC	CASSDPSGVNEQFF
TRBV5-1	TRBJ2-7	.	.	TGCGCCAGCAGCATACAACAGGGTCTGGACGAGCAGTACTTC	CASSIQQGLDEQYF
TRBV27	TRBJ1-2	.	TRBD1	TGTGCCAGCAGTTTGACAGGGATTGGTGGCTACACCTTC	CASSLTGIGGYTF
TRBV6-1	TRBJ1-1	.	.	TGTGCCAGCAGTGTCATAGGCGGGGGGGACACTGAAGCTTTCTTT	CASSVIGGGDTEAFF
TRBV9	TRBJ2-7	.	.	TGTGCCAGCAGCGTAGGGGGGCTTACGGGCGAGCAGTACTTC	CASSVGGLTGEQYF
TRBV7-8	TRBJ1-1	few	.	TGTGCCAGCAGCCCCCAGACCCGGGTGAGGAACACTGAAGCTTTCTTT	CASSPQTRVRNTEAFF
TRBV27	TRBJ1-1	.	.	TGTGCCAGCAGTTTATCAGGAGCAGCGTTGAACACTGAAGCTTTCTTT	CASSLSGAALNTEAFF
TRBV7-2	TRBJ2-1	.	TRBD2	TGTGCCAGCAGCTCTAGCGGGGGGGCCGGTTGGGAGCAGTTCTTC	CASSSSGGAGWEQFF
TRBV6-6	TRBJ2-2	.	TRBD1	TGTGCCAGCACTCCGGGACAGGGTACCTCCACCGGGGAGCTGTTTTTT	CASTPGQGTSTGELFF
TRBV6-1	TRBJ2-1	.	.	TGTGCCAGCAGTGAGAGTGGCGGGACCTTTTACAATGAGCAGTTCTTC	CASSESGGTFYNEQFF
TRBV19	TRBJ1-1	.	.	TGTGCCAGTAGTATAGCACATACGAACACTGAAGCTTTCTTT	CASSIAHTNTEAFF
TRBV11-2	TRBJ2-3	.	.	TGTGCCAGCAGCTTACGGTCGTTCACAGATACGCAGTATTTT	CASSLRSFTDTQYF
TRBV7-8	TRBJ2-7	.	TRBD1	TGTGCCAGCAGCTCCGTAACGGGACAGGGGCCCAACGAGCAGTACTTC	CASSSVTGQGPNEQYF
TRBV7-6	TRBJ2-3	.	.	TGTGCCAGCAGCCCCCCAGTCCCAGGGGATACGCAGTATTTT	CASSPPVPGDTQYF
TRBV30	TRBJ2-7	.	TRBD1	TGTGCCTGGAGCACGGGACAGATTAAGCAGTACTTC	CAWSTGQIKQYF
TRBV6-1	TRBJ1-1	.	.	TGTGCCAGCAGTGAAGAGGGGCAGGGGACTGAAGCTTTCTTT	CASSEEGQGTEAFF